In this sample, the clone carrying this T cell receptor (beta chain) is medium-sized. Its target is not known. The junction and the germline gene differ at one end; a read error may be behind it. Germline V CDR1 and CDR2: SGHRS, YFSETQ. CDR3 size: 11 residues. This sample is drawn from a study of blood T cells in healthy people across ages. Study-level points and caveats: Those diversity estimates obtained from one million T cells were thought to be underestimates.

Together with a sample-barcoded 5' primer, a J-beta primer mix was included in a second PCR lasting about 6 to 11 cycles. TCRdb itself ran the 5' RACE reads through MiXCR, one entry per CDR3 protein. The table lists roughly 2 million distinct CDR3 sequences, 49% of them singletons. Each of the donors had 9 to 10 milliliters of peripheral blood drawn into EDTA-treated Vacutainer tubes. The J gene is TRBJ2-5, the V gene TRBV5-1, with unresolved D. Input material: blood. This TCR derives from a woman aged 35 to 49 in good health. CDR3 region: CASSLKETQYF. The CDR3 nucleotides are TGTGCCAGCAGCTTAAAAGAGACCCAGTACTTC.